This T cell receptor beta chain emerged from a study of cytomegalovirus exposure and HLA in healthy donors. General observations from the study: A cluster of highly shared sequence variants was likely a sequencing artifact. The study put 160 or so TCR beta chains on its list as cytomegalovirus-associated.

The length of the CDR3 is 13 residues. Germline V gives CDR1 MNHEY, CDR2 SVGAGI. The V and J ends lost 1 base and 7 bases respectively, with 9 bases between them. On this clone itself: Antigen: not known.

With 60 Vbeta and 13 Jbeta primers, the PCR was carried out. The table came from immunoSEQ multiplex PCR; TCRdb's copy has only in-frame clones and leaves some out. The sample holds roughly 130,000 clones, around 86% seen once. V usage is TRBV6-5 and J usage is TRBJ2-3; D ambiguous. The specimen sequenced was PBMCs. The sequence came from a man aged 25 to 40 in good health and CMV-seronegative. CDR3 nucleotides: TGTGCCAGCAGTTACTTCACGGGTAATACGCAGTATTTT. Amino acids: CASSYFTGNTQYF.